The TCR beta chain described here comes from a study of early T cells in non-severe SARS-CoV-2 infection. TCRdb re-called the 5' RACE reads with MiXCR, one entry per CDR3 protein. There are 70,000 or so distinct CDR3 sequences in the sample; roughly 13% occur only once, and roughly an eighth lies in the top ten. The receptor comes from an adult who was a healthcare worker with PCR-confirmed SARS-CoV-2 infection or an uninfected control (not recorded which). The sample was whole blood.

CDR3 amino acids: CASSLFDGYYEQYF. CDR3 nucleotides: TGTGCCAGCAGCCTTTTCGACGGTTACTACGAGCAGTACTTC. The chain links TRBV3-1 to TRBJ2-7; D gene ambiguous. The ends were cut back, 4 bases at V and 3 bases at J, with 13 bases in the middle. CDR3 length equals 14 residues. Germline assignment: CDR1 LGHDT and CDR2 YNNKEL (reference sequence).